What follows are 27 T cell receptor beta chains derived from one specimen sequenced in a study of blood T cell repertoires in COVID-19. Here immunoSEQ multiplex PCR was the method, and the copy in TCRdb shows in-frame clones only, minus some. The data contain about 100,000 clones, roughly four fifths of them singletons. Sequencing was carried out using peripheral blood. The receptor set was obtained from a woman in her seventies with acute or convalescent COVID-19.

The CDR3 loop is CASSAVQEGPRPYNEQFF. CDR3 in DNA: TGTGCCAGCAGTGCCGTTCAAGAAGGCCCGCGGCCCTACAATGAGCAGTTCTTC. The chain links TRBV6-2 or TRBV6-3 to TRBJ2-1; no clear D. The CDR3 totals 18 residues. The germline gives CDR1 MNHEY, CDR2 SVGEGT. With 5 bases removed from V and 2 bases from J, the gap between germline ends came to 22 bases.

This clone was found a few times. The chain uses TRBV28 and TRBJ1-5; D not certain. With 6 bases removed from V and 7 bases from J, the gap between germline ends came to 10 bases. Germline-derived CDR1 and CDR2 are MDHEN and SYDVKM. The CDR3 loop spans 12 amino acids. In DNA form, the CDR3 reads TGTGCCAGCAGCTTAGGAGGACAGCCCCAGCATTTT. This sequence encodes CASSLGGQPQHF.

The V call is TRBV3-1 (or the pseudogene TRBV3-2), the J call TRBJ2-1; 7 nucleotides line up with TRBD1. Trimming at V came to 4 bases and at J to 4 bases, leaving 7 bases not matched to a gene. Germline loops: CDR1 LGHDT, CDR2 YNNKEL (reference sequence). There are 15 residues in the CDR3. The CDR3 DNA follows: TGTGCCAGCAGCCCTCCGGACAGGCGATACAATGAGCAGTTCTTC. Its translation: CASSPPDRRYNEQFF.

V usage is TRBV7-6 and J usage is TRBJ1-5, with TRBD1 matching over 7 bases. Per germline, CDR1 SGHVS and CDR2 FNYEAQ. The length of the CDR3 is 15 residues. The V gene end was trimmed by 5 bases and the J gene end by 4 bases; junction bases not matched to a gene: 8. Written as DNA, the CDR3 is TGTGCCAGCAGCAGGGACAGCACCAGGAATCAGCCCCAGCATTTT. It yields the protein CASSRDSTRNQPQHF.

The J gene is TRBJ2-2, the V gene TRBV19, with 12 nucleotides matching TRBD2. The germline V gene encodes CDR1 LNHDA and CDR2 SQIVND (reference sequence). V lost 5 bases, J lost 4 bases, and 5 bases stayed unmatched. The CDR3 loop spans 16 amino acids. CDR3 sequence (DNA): TGTGCCAGTAGTGCCTCGACTAGCGGGAGCACCGGGGAGCTGTTTTTT. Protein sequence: CASSASTSGSTGELFF.

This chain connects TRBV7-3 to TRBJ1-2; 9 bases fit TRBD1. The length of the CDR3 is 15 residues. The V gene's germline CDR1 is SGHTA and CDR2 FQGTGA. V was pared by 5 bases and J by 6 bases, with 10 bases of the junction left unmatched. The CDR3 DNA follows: TGTGCCAGCAGCCGAGACGGACAGGGGCGAGATGGCTACACCTTC. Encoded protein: CASSRDGQGRDGYTF.

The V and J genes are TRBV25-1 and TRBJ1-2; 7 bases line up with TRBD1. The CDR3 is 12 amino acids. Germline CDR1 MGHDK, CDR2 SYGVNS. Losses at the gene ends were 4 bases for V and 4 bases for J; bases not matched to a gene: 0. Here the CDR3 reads CASSGQGYGYTF. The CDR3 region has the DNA TGTGCCAGCAGTGGACAGGGCTATGGCTACACCTTC.

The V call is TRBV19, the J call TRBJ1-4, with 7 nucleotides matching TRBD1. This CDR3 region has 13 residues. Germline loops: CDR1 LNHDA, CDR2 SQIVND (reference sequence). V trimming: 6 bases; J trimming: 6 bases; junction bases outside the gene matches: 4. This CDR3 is CASRTQGYEKLFF. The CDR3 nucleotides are TGTGCCAGTAGAACACAGGGGTATGAAAAACTGTTTTTT.

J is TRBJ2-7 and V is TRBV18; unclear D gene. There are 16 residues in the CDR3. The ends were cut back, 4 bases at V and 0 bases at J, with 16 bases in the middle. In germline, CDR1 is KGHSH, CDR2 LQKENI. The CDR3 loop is CASSLSQAESSYEQYF. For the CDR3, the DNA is TGTGCCAGCTCACTTTCCCAGGCAGAGAGCTCCTACGAGCAGTACTTC.

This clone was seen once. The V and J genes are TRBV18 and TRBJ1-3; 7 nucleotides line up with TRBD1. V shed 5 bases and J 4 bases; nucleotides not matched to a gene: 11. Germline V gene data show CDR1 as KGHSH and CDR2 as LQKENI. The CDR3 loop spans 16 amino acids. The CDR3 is CASSKPLRQGGNTIYF. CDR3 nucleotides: TGTGCCAGCTCAAAGCCCCTTCGACAGGGCGGAAACACCATATATTTT.

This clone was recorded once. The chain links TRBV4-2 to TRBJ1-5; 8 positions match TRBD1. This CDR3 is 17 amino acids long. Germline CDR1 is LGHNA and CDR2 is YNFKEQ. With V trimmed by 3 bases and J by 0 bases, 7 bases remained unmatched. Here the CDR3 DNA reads TGTGCCAGCAGCCACGCAAGGACAGGGATTAGCAATCAGCCCCAGCATTTT. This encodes CASSHARTGISNQPQHF.

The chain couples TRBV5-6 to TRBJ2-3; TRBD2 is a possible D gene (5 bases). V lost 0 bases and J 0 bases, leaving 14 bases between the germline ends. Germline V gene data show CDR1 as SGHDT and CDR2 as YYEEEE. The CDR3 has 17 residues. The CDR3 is CASSLDFSGGSTDTQYF. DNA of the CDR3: TGTGCCAGCAGCTTGGATTTTTCTGGCGGGAGCACAGATACGCAGTATTTT.

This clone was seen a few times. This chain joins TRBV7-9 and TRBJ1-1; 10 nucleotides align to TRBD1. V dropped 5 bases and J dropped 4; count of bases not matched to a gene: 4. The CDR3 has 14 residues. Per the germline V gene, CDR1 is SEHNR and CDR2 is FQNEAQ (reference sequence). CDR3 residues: CASSETGGPTEAFF. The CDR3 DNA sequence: TGTGCCAGCAGCGAGACAGGGGGCCCCACTGAAGCTTTCTTT.

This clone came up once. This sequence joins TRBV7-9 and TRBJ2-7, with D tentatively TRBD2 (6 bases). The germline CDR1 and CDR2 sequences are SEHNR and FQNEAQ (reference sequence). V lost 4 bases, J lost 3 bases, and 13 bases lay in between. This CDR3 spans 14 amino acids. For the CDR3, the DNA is TGTGCCAGCAGCTCCGGCTACGGGGGCTACGAGCAGTACGTC. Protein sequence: CASSSGYGGYEQYV.

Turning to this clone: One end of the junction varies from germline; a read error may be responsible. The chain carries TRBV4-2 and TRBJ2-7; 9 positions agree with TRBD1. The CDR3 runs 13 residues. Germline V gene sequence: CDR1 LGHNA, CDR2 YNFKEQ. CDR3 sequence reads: CASSQDGGDRVFF. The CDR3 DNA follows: TGTGCCAGCAGCCAAGACGGTGGGGACAGGGTTTTCTTC.

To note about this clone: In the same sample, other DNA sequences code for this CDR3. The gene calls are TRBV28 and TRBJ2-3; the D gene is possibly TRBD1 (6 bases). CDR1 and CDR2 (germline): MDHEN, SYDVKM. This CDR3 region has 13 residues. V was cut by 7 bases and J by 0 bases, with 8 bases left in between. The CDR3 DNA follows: TGTGCCAGCAAAACAGGGAGCACAGATACGCAGTATTTT. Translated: CASKTGSTDTQYF.

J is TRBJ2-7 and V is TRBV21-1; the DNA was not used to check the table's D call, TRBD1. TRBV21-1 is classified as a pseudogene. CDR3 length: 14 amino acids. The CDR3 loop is CASSKKGETYEQYF. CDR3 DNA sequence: TGTGCCAGCAGCAAAAAAGGGGAAACCTACGAGCAGTACTTC.

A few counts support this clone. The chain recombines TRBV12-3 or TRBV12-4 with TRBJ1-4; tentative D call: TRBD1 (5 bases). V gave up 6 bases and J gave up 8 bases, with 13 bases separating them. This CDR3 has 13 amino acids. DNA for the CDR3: TGTGCCAGCAGGGAGGGGCTGGTGGAAAAACTGTTTTTT. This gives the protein CASREGLVEKLFF.

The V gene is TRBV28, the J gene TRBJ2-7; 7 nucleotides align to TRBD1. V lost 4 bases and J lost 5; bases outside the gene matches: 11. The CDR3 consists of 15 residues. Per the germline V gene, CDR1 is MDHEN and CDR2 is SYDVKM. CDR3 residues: CASSSPQTGPNEQYF. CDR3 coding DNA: TGTGCCAGCAGTTCCCCCCAGACAGGGCCTAACGAGCAGTACTTC.

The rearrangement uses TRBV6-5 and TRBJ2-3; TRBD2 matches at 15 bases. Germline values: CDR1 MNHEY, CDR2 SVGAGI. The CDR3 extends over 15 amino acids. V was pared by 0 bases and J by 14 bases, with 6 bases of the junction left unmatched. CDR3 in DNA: TGTGCCAGCAGTTACTCATGGACTAGCGGGGGGGATCCGTATTTT. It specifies CASSYSWTSGGDPYF.

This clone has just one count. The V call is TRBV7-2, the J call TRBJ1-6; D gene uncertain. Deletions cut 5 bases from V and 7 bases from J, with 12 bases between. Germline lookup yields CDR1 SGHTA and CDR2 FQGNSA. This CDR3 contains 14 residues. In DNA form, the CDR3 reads TGTGCCAGCAGCCAGAGGCAGCGGAATTCACCCCTCCACTTT. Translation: CASSQRQRNSPLHF.

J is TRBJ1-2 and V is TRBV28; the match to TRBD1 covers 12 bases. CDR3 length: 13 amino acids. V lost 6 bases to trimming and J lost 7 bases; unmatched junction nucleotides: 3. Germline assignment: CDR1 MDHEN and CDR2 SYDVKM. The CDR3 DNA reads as TGTGCCAGCAGGCGGGACAGGGGGCGTGGCTACACCTTC. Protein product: CASRRDRGRGYTF.

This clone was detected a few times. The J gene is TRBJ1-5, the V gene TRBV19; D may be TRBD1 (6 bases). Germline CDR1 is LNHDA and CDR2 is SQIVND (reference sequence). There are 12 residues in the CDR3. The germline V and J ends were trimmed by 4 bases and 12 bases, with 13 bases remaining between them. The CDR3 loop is CASSTQDRIQHF. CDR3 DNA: TGTGCCAGTAGTACTCAGGACAGAATCCAGCATTTT.

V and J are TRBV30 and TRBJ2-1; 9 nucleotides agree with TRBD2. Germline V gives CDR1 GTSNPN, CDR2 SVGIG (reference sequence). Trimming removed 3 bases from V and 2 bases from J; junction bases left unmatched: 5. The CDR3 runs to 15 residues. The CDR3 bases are TGTGCCTGGAGGGGGCTAGCGGGAACCTACAATGAGCAGTTCTTC. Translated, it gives CAWRGLAGTYNEQFF.

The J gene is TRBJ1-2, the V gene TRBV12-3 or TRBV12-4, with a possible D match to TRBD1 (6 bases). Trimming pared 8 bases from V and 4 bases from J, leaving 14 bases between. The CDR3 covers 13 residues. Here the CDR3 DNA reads TGTGCCAGCTCAAGGCAGGGGCCCTATGGCTACACCTTC. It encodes CASSRQGPYGYTF.

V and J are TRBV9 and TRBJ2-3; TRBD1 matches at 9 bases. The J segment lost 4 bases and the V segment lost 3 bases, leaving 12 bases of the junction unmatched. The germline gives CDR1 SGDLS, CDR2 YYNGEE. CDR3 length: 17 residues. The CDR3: CASSAPDGTGSPDTQYF. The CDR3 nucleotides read TGTGCCAGCAGCGCCCCGGATGGGACAGGGAGTCCAGATACGCAGTATTTT.

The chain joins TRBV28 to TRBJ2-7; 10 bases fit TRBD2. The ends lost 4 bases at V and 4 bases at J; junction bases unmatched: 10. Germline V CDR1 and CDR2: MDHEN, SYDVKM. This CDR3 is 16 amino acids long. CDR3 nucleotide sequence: TGTGCCAGCAGTTCAGCCGGACTAGCGGTTAAGTACGAGCAGTACTTC. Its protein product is CASSSAGLAVKYEQYF.